Below are 26 T cell receptor beta chains sequenced from a single sample in a study of T cell repertoires in cytomegalovirus infection. TCRdb analysed the reads with MiXCR anew, one entry per CDR3 protein. This table holds hundreds of thousands of distinct CDR3 sequences, about 17% found once. The sample was PBMCs. These receptors originate from a human donor in good health (CMV status not recorded). Some clones in this sample may be carry-over from other donors' samples.

This clonotype appeared a few times. V is TRBV2 and J is TRBJ1-5, with 7 bases lining up with TRBD1. J gave up 0 bases and V 4 bases, and 9 bases lay outside the gene matches. CDR3 length: 17 amino acids. CDR1 and CDR2 from the germline V gene are SNHLY and FYNNEI. This CDR3 is CASSGLGTVFSNQPQHF. The CDR3 coding sequence is TGTGCCAGCAGTGGGCTCGGGACAGTTTTTAGCAATCAGCCCCAGCATTTT.

This clonotype was counted at least ten times. V is TRBV2 and J is TRBJ1-1; D is undetermined. The CDR3 is 11 amino acids. Trimming cost V 8 bases and J 1 base, with 5 bases left between them. Germline-derived CDR1 and CDR2 are SNHLY and FYNNEI. CDR3 loop: CASGWNTEAFF. DNA of the CDR3: TGTGCCAGCGGTTGGAACACTGAAGCTTTCTTT.

CDR3 in amino acids: CASSQGGGASEAFF. For the CDR3, the DNA is TGCGCCAGCAGCCAAGGGGGGGGGGCGTCTGAAGCTTTCTTT. This chain uses TRBV4-1 with TRBJ1-1; D might be TRBD1 (6 bases). Looked up from germline, CDR1 is MGHRA and CDR2 is YSYEKL. The CDR3 totals 14 residues. The V gene lost 1 base and the J gene lost 6 bases, with 12 bases spanning the gap.

This clonotype was observed many times. V is TRBV12-3 or TRBV12-4 and J is TRBJ1-2; D uncertain. Trimming shortened V by 5 bases and J by 2 bases, and 6 bases separated the two germline ends. CDR3 length: 12 residues. The CDR3: CASSRLNYGYTF. In nucleotides, the CDR3 is TGTGCCAGCAGTCGACTGAACTATGGCTACACCTTC.

V usage is TRBV20-1 and J usage is TRBJ1-2; 9 nucleotides match TRBD1. CDR1 and CDR2 (germline): DFQATT, SNEGSKA (reference sequence). The trim removed 2 bases at V and 6 bases at J, leaving 4 bases unmatched. This CDR3 spans 13 amino acids. Written as DNA, the CDR3 is TGCAGTGCTAGAACCACAGGGGGCAATGGCTACACCTTC. Its protein is CSARTTGGNGYTF.

This clonotype was seen only a few times. The genes are TRBV20-1 and TRBJ1-5; possibly TRBD1 for D (6 bases). The CDR3 consists of 17 residues. The germline CDR1 and CDR2 sequences are DFQATT and SNEGSKA (reference sequence). Trimming left V 2 bases short and J 5 bases short, with 22 bases between. The CDR3 region has the DNA TGCAGTGCTAGATTGGGGGGCGGCGAGGCGTTGTATCAGCCCCAGCATTTT. Encoded protein: CSARLGGGEALYQPQHF.

Regarding this clonotype: A much larger clone lies a single base off, so this may be a read error. This chain joins TRBV7-6 and TRBJ2-7; D gene unclear. Germline-derived CDR1 and CDR2 are SGHVS and FNYEAQ. The CDR3 runs 11 residues. V lost 4 bases and J 3 bases, leaving 4 bases between the germline ends. CDR3 nucleotides: TGTGCCAGCAGCTACAACTACGAGCAGTACTTC. Its translation: CASSYNYEQYF. Combining the CDR3 with reference TRBV7-6 and TRBJ2-7 gives the whole variable domain GAGVSQSPRYKVTKRGQDVALRCDPISGHVSLYWYRQALGQGPEFLTYFNYEAQQDKSGLPNDRFSAERPEGSISTLTIQRTEQRDSAMYRCASSYNYEQYFGPGTRLTVT.

The chain links TRBV11-3 to TRBJ2-6; 9 bases map to TRBD1. CDR1 and CDR2 from the germline V gene are SGHNT and YENEEA. Trimming took 5 bases from V and 2 from J; bases not matched to a gene: 4. This CDR3 spans 16 amino acids. The CDR3 sequence: CASSTGTGTGANVLTF. The CDR3 DNA is TGTGCCAGCAGCACCGGGACAGGGACTGGGGCCAACGTCCTGACTTTC.

This clonotype was observed once. V usage is TRBV28 and J usage is TRBJ1-4; D is unclear. Germline values: CDR1 MDHEN, CDR2 SYDVKM. This CDR3 region has 15 residues. Between the trimmed V and J ends, which lost 6 bases and 3 bases, there was a span of 14 bases. As DNA, the CDR3 is TGTGCCAGCAGCTCTAGCTTAGGGCCTAATGAAAAACTGTTTTTT. As protein: CASSSSLGPNEKLFF.

In this sample, this clonotype turned up many times. The chain links TRBV5-4 to TRBJ1-2; D gene ambiguous. CDR1 and CDR2 from the germline V gene are SGHNT and YYREEE (reference sequence). Trimming took 4 bases from V and 1 from J, leaving 11 bases between them. This CDR3 is 14 amino acids long. CDR3 sequence (DNA): TGTGCCAGCAGCCCGACAAGTATTAACTATGGCTACACCTTC. Protein: CASSPTSINYGYTF.

In this sample, this clonotype turned up a few times. V and J are TRBV12-3 or TRBV12-4 and TRBJ2-4; possible D gene TRBD2, 6 bases. The CDR3 length is 13 residues. The ends were cut back, 2 bases at V and 4 bases at J, with 6 bases in the middle. As DNA, the CDR3 is TGTGCCAGCAGTTTACGGGGGAAAAACATTCAGTACTTC. Protein sequence: CASSLRGKNIQYF.

In its sample, this clonotype was seen many times. The chain joins TRBV7-2 to TRBJ1-5; perhaps TRBD1 as D (5 bases). Germline CDR1 and CDR2: SGHTA and FQGNSA. Trimming removed 5 bases from V and 6 bases from J, with 17 bases in between. There are 15 residues in the CDR3. The CDR3 region is CASSPGGVGGQPQHF. The CDR3 DNA is TGTGCCAGCAGCCCCGGCGGAGTTGGGGGTCAGCCCCAGCATTTT.

There are many counts of this clonotype. V usage is TRBV7-2 and J usage is TRBJ2-3; the D gene is possibly TRBD1 (5 bases). This CDR3 contains 16 residues. Germline V gives CDR1 SGHTA, CDR2 FQGNSA. Trimming took 7 bases from V and 0 from J, leaving 17 bases between them. The CDR3 DNA follows: TGTGCCAGCAACCTTAGGGGCTCCCCGAGCACAGATACGCAGTATTTT. Translation gives CASNLRGSPSTDTQYF.

This clonotype was counted many times. The V and J genes are TRBV20-1 and TRBJ2-7, with D unresolved. The germline V and J ends were trimmed by 6 bases and 5 bases, with 14 bases remaining between them. In germline, CDR1 is DFQATT, CDR2 SNEGSKA (reference sequence). CDR3 size: 12 residues. The CDR3 region is CSAPTANNEQYF. CDR3 DNA sequence: TGCAGTGCGCCGACCGCCAATAACGAGCAGTACTTC.

This chain links TRBV4-3 with TRBJ1-6; TRBD1 matches at 11 bases. Germline V lookup: CDR1 LGHNA, CDR2 YSLEER. The CDR3 has 15 residues. With 0 bases clipped from V and 13 bases from J, the junction kept 5 bases outside the gene matches. CDR3 in amino acids: CASSQEGQGGRPLHF. CDR3 coding DNA: TGCGCCAGCAGCCAAGAGGGACAGGGGGGGCGGCCCCTCCACTTT.

This clonotype was picked up a small number of times. This chain connects TRBV7-9 to TRBJ2-7, with a weak D call TRBD1 (6 bases). Trimming stripped 5 bases from V and 2 bases from J, with 13 bases between. The germline CDR1 and CDR2 sequences are SEHNR and FQNEAQ (reference sequence). The CDR3 is made up of 14 amino acids. The CDR3 DNA sequence: TGTGCCAGCAGCCCCGGGACACCGCCCTACGAGCAGTACTTC. This translates into CASSPGTPPYEQYF.

In its sample, this clonotype was seen many times. The gene calls are TRBV7-8 and TRBJ2-2, with 9 bases aligning to TRBD1. The germline V gene has CDR1 SGHVS and CDR2 FQNEAQ. CDR3 size: 17 residues. The V and J ends lost 5 bases and 6 bases, in that order; junction bases with no gene match: 13. Here the CDR3 reads CASSPALRDRAAGELFF. CDR3 nucleotide sequence: TGTGCCAGCAGCCCTGCCCTCCGGGACAGGGCGGCCGGGGAGCTGTTTTTT.

This chain joins TRBV20-1 and TRBJ2-1; 9 bases map to TRBD2. The CDR3 totals 17 residues. The V and J ends lost 3 bases and 10 bases, in that order; junction bases with no gene match: 19. Germline CDR1 reads DFQATT; CDR2 reads SNEGSKA (reference sequence). Here the CDR3 DNA reads TGCAGTGCTAGGCCTATCTATAGAAGCGGGGGGATCCGAGAGCAGTTCTTC. This sequence encodes CSARPIYRSGGIREQFF.

J is TRBJ1-2 and V is TRBV2, with unresolved D. Trimming removed 7 bases from V and 5 bases from J, with 11 bases in between. Germline values: CDR1 SNHLY, CDR2 FYNNEI. There are 12 residues in the CDR3. In nucleotides, the CDR3 is TGTGCCAGCACTCTCGTCCTTTATGGCTACACCTTC. This codes for CASTLVLYGYTF.

The sample holds many counts of this clonotype. This chain joins TRBV12-3 or TRBV12-4 and TRBJ1-5, with no clear D. This CDR3 is built from 14 residues. Trimming removed 4 bases at V and 3 bases at J, with 10 bases between. The CDR3 region has the DNA TGTGCCAGCAGTTCAAGTAGGCTCAATCAGCCCCAGCATTTT. Protein: CASSSSRLNQPQHF.

This chain joins TRBV7-9 and TRBJ2-3; 10 bases are shared with TRBD2. V was pared by 6 bases and J by 4 bases, with 13 bases of the junction left unmatched. Germline V CDR1 and CDR2: SEHNR, FQNEAQ (reference sequence). This CDR3 is built from 17 residues. CDR3 sequence: CASSYHLPSGGADTQYF. CDR3 nucleotides: TGTGCCAGCAGTTATCATCTACCTAGCGGGGGCGCAGATACGCAGTATTTT.

This clonotype came up many times. The rearrangement uses TRBV7-2 and TRBJ2-7; 8 bases agree with TRBD2. The trim removed 8 bases at V and 5 bases at J, leaving 17 bases unmatched. Germline V gene sequence: CDR1 SGHTA, CDR2 FQGNSA. This CDR3 has 16 amino acids. For the CDR3, the DNA is TGTGCCAGCTCCCCCCTTCGGGGGGGTGGGGCCCACGAGCAGTACTTC. Amino acid sequence: CASSPLRGGGAHEQYF.

In this sample, this clonotype is medium-sized. J is TRBJ2-1 and V is TRBV7-6, with 7 nucleotides matching TRBD1. The germline V gene encodes CDR1 SGHVS and CDR2 FNYEAQ. J lost 10 bases, V lost 0 bases, and 6 bases had no gene match. This CDR3 comprises 14 residues. The CDR3 DNA follows: TGTGCCAGCAGCTTAGCACAGGGGCGAAGGGAGCAGTTCTTC. Translating it yields CASSLAQGRREQFF.

At least ten counts were recorded for this clonotype. The J gene is TRBJ2-1, the V gene TRBV7-2, with 8 bases lining up with TRBD1. The CDR3 is made up of 13 amino acids. With 5 bases clipped from V and 7 bases from J, the junction kept 4 bases outside the gene matches. From germline, CDR1 is SGHTA and CDR2 FQGNSA. The CDR3: CASSTYRGNEQFF. Here the CDR3 DNA reads TGTGCCAGCAGCACCTACAGGGGGAATGAGCAGTTCTTC.

This clonotype was recorded many times. The chain carries TRBV7-9 and TRBJ2-2; D not certain. The V and J ends lost 1 base and 0 bases respectively, with 6 bases between them. Germline V lookup: CDR1 SEHNR, CDR2 FQNEAQ (reference sequence). This CDR3 spans 15 amino acids. This CDR3 reads CASSLGVANTGELFF. The CDR3 nucleotides read TGTGCCAGCAGCTTAGGCGTCGCGAACACCGGGGAGCTGTTTTTT.

This clonotype was recorded many times. V usage is TRBV7-2 and J usage is TRBJ1-2; D may be TRBD1 (6 bases). Trimming removed 3 bases at V and 1 base at J, with 9 bases between. Germline CDR1 and CDR2: SGHTA and FQGNSA. This CDR3 region has 14 residues. CDR3 region: CASSLDRLNYGYTF. The CDR3 coding sequence is TGTGCCAGCAGCTTGGACAGACTTAACTATGGCTACACCTTC.